The 23 T cell receptor beta chains listed next were all sequenced from one sample in a study of cytomegalovirus exposure and HLA in healthy donors. Primers: 60 Vbeta forward and 13 Jbeta reverse. Assay: immunoSEQ multiplex PCR; the TCRdb copy retains only in-frame clones and omits some. The data contain around 170,000 clones, roughly four fifths of them seen just once; the ten biggest clones take up roughly 1.4%. Material: PBMCs. These receptors were obtained from a man between 35 and 55 years old in good health and CMV-seronegative.

This sequence joins TRBV19 and TRBJ1-3, with D possibly matching TRBD1 (5 bases). This CDR3 comprises 16 residues. Germline V gives CDR1 LNHDA, CDR2 SQIVND (reference sequence). V was clipped by 5 bases and J by 1 base, with 15 bases between them. CDR3 coding DNA: TGTGCCAGTAGTTCCGCAGGGAGGCTATCTGGAAACACCATATATTTT. Residues: CASSSAGRLSGNTIYF.

The V gene is TRBV5-1, the J gene TRBJ2-5; D might be TRBD2 (6 bases). With 4 bases removed from V and 5 bases from J, the gap between germline ends came to 15 bases. CDR1 and CDR2 (germline): SGHRS, YFSETQ. This CDR3 is 14 amino acids long. The chain's CDR3 is CASSPTTSGETQYF. CDR3 coding DNA: TGCGCCAGCAGCCCTACAACGAGCGGGGAGACCCAGTACTTC.

This chain links TRBV2 with TRBJ1-4; D uncertain. V shed 3 bases and J shed 7 bases, with 15 bases lying between them. The germline V gene encodes CDR1 SNHLY and CDR2 FYNNEI. The CDR3 is made up of 15 amino acids. The CDR3 spells CASSENPVVPEKLFF. The CDR3 DNA reads TGTGCCAGCAGTGAGAATCCGGTCGTCCCTGAAAAACTGTTTTTT.

V gene TRBV11-1 combines with J gene TRBJ2-4; TRBD2 matches at 10 bases. This CDR3 is 18 amino acids long. V shed 4 bases and J 4 bases; nucleotides not matched to a gene: 13. From germline, CDR1 is SGHAT and CDR2 FQDESV (reference sequence). In nucleotides, the CDR3 is TGTGCCAGCAGCTCTCTCCGCTCTAGCGGGAGTAGGAAAAACATTCAGTACTTC. Translated: CASSSLRSSGSRKNIQYF.

This chain links TRBV5-1 with TRBJ2-3, with D possibly TRBD2 on 6 matching bases. Trimming removed 3 bases at V and 0 bases at J, with 11 bases between. Looked up from germline, CDR1 is SGHRS and CDR2 is YFSETQ. This CDR3 is built from 15 residues. The CDR3 DNA reads TGCGCCAGCAGCTCCCGCGGGGCTAGCACAGATACGCAGTATTTT. Residues: CASSSRGASTDTQYF. Based on the CDR3 plus reference TRBV5-1 and TRBJ2-3, the full variable domain is KAGVTQTPRYLIKTRGQQVTLSCSPISGHRSVSWYQQTPGQGLQFLFEYFSETQRNKGNFPGRFSGRQFSNSRSEMNVSTLELGDSALYLCASSSRGASTDTQYFGPGTRLTVL.

This chain links TRBV10-3 with TRBJ2-7, with 7 bases aligning to TRBD1. The CDR3 spans 13 residues. Germline lookup yields CDR1 ENHRY and CDR2 SYGVKD. The V gene end was trimmed by 6 bases and the J gene end by 1 base; junction bases not matched to a gene: 3. As DNA, the CDR3 is TGTGCCATCAGAGGACAGGATTCCTACGAGCAGTACTTC. Its protein is CAIRGQDSYEQYF.

This clone was seen a handful of times. The chain links TRBV27 to TRBJ1-1; TRBD1 might be the D (6 bases). Deletions cut 6 bases from V and 1 base from J, with 18 bases between. Germline V gene lookup returns CDR1 MNHEY and CDR2 SMNVEV (reference sequence). The CDR3 runs 16 residues. The CDR3 DNA is TGTGCCAGCAGCATCAGGACAGTCTCAGGGAACACTGAAGCTTTCTTT. Protein product: CASSIRTVSGNTEAFF.

The chain recombines TRBV25-1 with TRBJ2-2; TRBD2 might be the D (6 bases). This CDR3 is 15 amino acids long. Trimming left V 2 bases short and J 3 bases short, with 10 bases between. Germline V gene lookup returns CDR1 MGHDK and CDR2 SYGVNS. The CDR3 DNA sequence: TGTGCCAGCAGTGAACCGAGGAGGGACACCGGGGAGCTGTTTTTT. Translated: CASSEPRRDTGELFF.

The rearrangement joins TRBV15 to TRBJ1-4, with D possibly matching TRBD1 (6 bases). V lost 1 base, J lost 6 bases, and 18 bases lay in between. CDR3 length: 17 amino acids. The V gene's germline CDR1 is LNHNV and CDR2 YYDKDF (reference sequence). The CDR3 here is CATSRGDWGLVDEKLFF. In DNA form, the CDR3 reads TGTGCCACCAGCAGAGGCGATTGGGGGCTCGTCGATGAAAAACTGTTTTTT.

The table lists this clone with a count of one. The chain employs TRBV18 and TRBJ2-3; 13 bases match TRBD2. Trimming at V came to 6 bases and at J to 0 bases, leaving 12 bases not matched to a gene. Per the germline V gene, CDR1 is KGHSH and CDR2 is LQKENI. The CDR3 extends over 19 amino acids. The CDR3 is CASSPGLAGVGTSTDTQYF. For the CDR3, the DNA is TGTGCCAGCTCCCCTGGACTAGCGGGAGTGGGGACTAGCACAGATACGCAGTATTTT.

V is TRBV7-9 and J is TRBJ1-5; weak D call: TRBD1 (5 bases). Germline values: CDR1 SEHNR, CDR2 FQNEAQ (reference sequence). The CDR3 loop spans 14 amino acids. Trimming pared 5 bases from V and 1 base from J, leaving 9 bases between. The CDR3 loop is CASSDGQSNQPQHF. The CDR3, as DNA: TGTGCCAGCAGCGACGGACAAAGCAATCAGCCCCAGCATTTT.

V and J are TRBV6-1 and TRBJ1-4; 9 bases align to TRBD1. The V and J ends lost 6 bases and 8 bases, in that order; junction bases with no gene match: 10. The CDR3 covers 15 residues. CDR1 is MNHNS and CDR2 is SASEGT in the germline V gene. CDR3 loop: CASRFGTGLGEKLFF. The CDR3 DNA follows: TGTGCCAGCAGGTTCGGGACAGGGTTGGGGGAAAAACTGTTTTTT.

This clone was observed a few times. The rearrangement uses TRBV5-1 and TRBJ2-5; perhaps TRBD1 as D (5 bases). CDR1 SGHRS and CDR2 YFSETQ come from the germline V gene. V lost 3 bases and J 2 bases, leaving 11 bases between the germline ends. The CDR3 has 14 amino acids. The CDR3 spells CASSSSRGQETQYF. The CDR3 DNA follows: TGCGCCAGCAGCTCTAGTAGGGGACAAGAGACCCAGTACTTC.

V is TRBV25-1 and J is TRBJ1-1; D unclear. Trimming pared 5 bases from V and 7 bases from J, leaving 14 bases between. The CDR3 extends over 13 amino acids. Germline V gene lookup returns CDR1 MGHDK and CDR2 SYGVNS. The CDR3 region is CASSSFGEIEAFF. CDR3 sequence (DNA): TGTGCCAGCAGTTCCTTCGGGGAAATTGAAGCTTTCTTT.

V gene TRBV5-8 combines with J gene TRBJ2-2; D gene uncertain. The V end was cut by 0 bases, the J end by 2 bases, with 11 bases between. In germline, CDR1 is SGHTS, CDR2 YDEGEE. This CDR3 has 16 residues. CDR3 loop: CASSLADGRNTGELFF. As DNA, the CDR3 is TGTGCCAGCAGCTTGGCAGATGGCCGCAACACCGGGGAGCTGTTTTTT.

This chain uses TRBV28 with TRBJ1-5, with TRBD1 matching 10 bases. The V gene's germline CDR1 is MDHEN and CDR2 SYDVKM. The CDR3 is 16 residues long. With 4 bases clipped from V and 6 bases from J, the junction kept 9 bases outside the gene matches. CDR3 region: CASSSVRDRGSQPQHF. The DNA for the CDR3 is TGTGCCAGCAGTTCCGTCCGGGACAGGGGTTCTCAGCCCCAGCATTTT.

As for this clone: This clone may be a read error of a much larger clone one base away. This rearrangement joins TRBV15 to TRBJ2-7; 8 positions agree with TRBD2. There are 13 residues in the CDR3. Germline CDR1 and CDR2: LNHNV and YYDKDF (reference sequence). For the CDR3, the DNA is TGTGCCCCCAGCCGATCCGGGAGGGACGAGCAGTACTTC. It translates to CAPSRSGRDEQYF.

This chain connects TRBV5-5 to TRBJ1-1, with 7 bases lining up with TRBD1. Germline assignment: CDR1 SGHKS and CDR2 YYEKEE (reference sequence). The J segment lost 11 bases and the V segment lost 1 base, leaving 8 bases of the junction unmatched. The CDR3 totals 13 residues. The CDR3 protein is CASSLPGQSGAFF. The CDR3 DNA is TGTGCCAGCAGCTTGCCGGGACAGTCCGGGGCTTTCTTT.

CDR3 nucleotide sequence: TGTGCCATCAGTCCTAGCGGGAGCTTCGACGAGCAGTACTTC. Translating gives CAISPSGSFDEQYF. The V call is TRBV10-3, the J call TRBJ2-7, with TRBD2 identical over 10 bases. Germline V lookup: CDR1 ENHRY, CDR2 SYGVKD. CDR3 length: 14 amino acids. With V trimmed by 5 bases and J by 5 bases, 6 bases remained unmatched.

This rearrangement joins TRBV27 to TRBJ2-1; the D gene is possibly TRBD2 (5 bases). Germline CDR1 is MNHEY and CDR2 is SMNVEV (reference sequence). This CDR3 has 15 amino acids. Trimming stripped 3 bases from V and 8 bases from J, with 17 bases between. In DNA, the CDR3 is TGTGCCAGCAGTTTCGGCCTAGCTTCCATCTATGAGCAGTTCTTC. Translated: CASSFGLASIYEQFF.

This chain connects TRBV6-1 to TRBJ1-1; no firm D call. Germline V gene data show CDR1 as MNHNS and CDR2 as SASEGT. This CDR3 is 13 amino acids long. The V end lost 2 bases, the J end lost 6 bases, and 10 bases lay between the germline ends. The CDR3 DNA sequence: TGTGCCAGCAGTGAATCGAGGAGGGCTGAAGCTTTCTTT. Amino acid sequence: CASSESRRAEAFF.

Comments on this clone: This CDR3 is also generated by other DNA sequences in the sample. This sequence joins TRBV27 and TRBJ2-1; the D is unclear. Germline V gene lookup returns CDR1 MNHEY and CDR2 SMNVEV (reference sequence). The CDR3 consists of 13 residues. V dropped 4 bases and J dropped 0 bases, with 4 bases sitting between them. The CDR3 DNA reads as TGTGCCAGCAGTTCCAGCTCCTACAATGAGCAGTTCTTC. Translating gives CASSSSSYNEQFF.

The J gene is TRBJ1-1, the V gene TRBV6-5; tentatively, D is TRBD1 (6 bases). The germline gives CDR1 MNHEY, CDR2 SVGAGI. The germline V and J ends were trimmed by 5 bases and 4 bases, with 11 bases remaining between them. CDR3 length: 13 amino acids. CDR3 nucleotide sequence: TGTGCCAGCAGTCTACAGGGCAGCACTGAAGCTTTCTTT. Translation: CASSLQGSTEAFF.